This T cell receptor (beta chain) was sequenced in a study of shared clonotypes between healthy human individuals. About the research overall: Donors, aged 18 to 49, were a couple of women and a few men. There were three CD4 naive, three CD4 memory, two CD8 naive and one CD8 memory plates per donor. Whole-study findings and limits: Estimated richness values were generally larger in naive subsets than in memory subsets. In contrast to clonotypes shared by all four donors, non-shared clonotypes had lower generation probabilities.

This clone was seen only a few times. Its specificity is unknown. Germline is not matched at one junction end, which may reflect a read error. There are 13 residues in the CDR3. Per the germline V gene, CDR1 is MGHRA and CDR2 is YSYEKL. Terminally differentiated effector memory CD45RA+ cells were excluded from the naive CD8 cells, which were CD45RO-negative and positively selected for CCR7. Some clones are missing from TCRdb's copy, which holds only in-frame ones; the method was immunoSEQ multiplex PCR. Of millions of clones in the sample, under 95% were seen once. The material sequenced was naive CD8+ T cells from PBMCs. This chain connects TRBV4-1 to TRBJ1-1; no clear D. This receptor was taken from a man in his late teens or twenties in good health. Some clones in this sample may be carry-over from other donors' samples. CDR3 nucleotide sequence: TGCGCCAGCAGCCTAGGACTGAATACTGAAGCTTTCTTT. Its protein product is CASSLGLNTEAFF.